The 32 T cell receptor beta chains below all came from one sample that was sequenced in a study of blood T cell repertoires in COVID-19 (dated by TCRdb to 2020 to 2022). The library was prepared using the immunoSEQ multiplex PCR assay. This immuneACCESS table, as held by TCRdb, lists in-frame sequences with V and J called but not all clones. Of the missing ones, under half trace to an unresolved V gene in checked studies; the others have no known cause. Counted in this sample were 140,000 to 150,000 clones; 75% to 90% of them appeared once. The biggest ten clones account for approximately 40% of the sample. Sequencing was performed on peripheral blood. The receptor source for this set is a human donor in a cohort sampled during active COVID-19.

This clone has only one observation. The chain employs TRBV10-3 and TRBJ1-6, with 8 bases identical to TRBD1. The germline gives CDR1 ENHRY, CDR2 SYGVKD. V gave up 0 bases and J gave up 4 bases; unmatched junction bases: 5. The CDR3 is made up of 17 amino acids. In DNA form, the CDR3 reads TGTGCCATCAGTGAGTCGAGTCGGACAGGGTATAATTCACCCCTCCACTTT. Its protein product is CAISESSRTGYNSPLHF.

The chain carries TRBV7-3 and TRBJ1-1; D call uncertain. Deletions cut 4 bases from V and 7 bases from J, with 13 bases between. In germline, CDR1 is SGHTA, CDR2 FQGTGA. The CDR3 length is 13 residues. The CDR3 coding sequence is TGTGCCAGCAGCTCGAGGCCCGGATTTGAAGCTTTCTTT. It specifies CASSSRPGFEAFF. The full variable domain, with the rest looked up from reference TRBV7-3 and TRBJ1-1, is GAGVSQTPSNKVTEKGKYVELRCDPISGHTALYWYRQSLGQGPEFLIYFQGTGAADDSGLPNDRFFAVRPEGSVSTLKIQRTERGDSAVYLCASSSRPGFEAFFGQGTRLTVV.

The chain employs TRBV19 and TRBJ2-5; D might be TRBD1 (6 bases). Germline V gene sequence: CDR1 LNHDA, CDR2 SQIVND (reference sequence). The CDR3 has 14 residues. V lost 2 bases and J lost 2, with 9 bases in between. CDR3 in DNA: TGTGCCAGTAGTATACAGGGGAATCAAGAGACCCAGTACTTC. Translating it yields CASSIQGNQETQYF.

The gene calls are TRBV12-1 and TRBJ2-3; the table's D gene call, TRBD2, was not cross checked with the DNA. TRBV12-1 has pseudogene status. CDR3 length equals 14 residues. The CDR3 sequence is CASSSTSECGTQYF. The CDR3 DNA reads as TGTGCCAGCAGCTCGACGTCTGAGTGCGGTACGCAGTATTTT.

This chain links TRBV7-2 with TRBJ1-1; 11 bases agree with TRBD1. The J segment lost 5 bases and the V segment lost 6 bases, leaving 8 bases of the junction unmatched. The CDR3 is 15 amino acids. Germline V gene sequence: CDR1 SGHTA, CDR2 FQGNSA. Written as DNA, the CDR3 is TGTGCCAGCAGGATGGGGACAGGGGGTGGTACTGAAGCTTTCTTT. Protein product: CASRMGTGGGTEAFF.

The rearrangement joins TRBV5-1 to TRBJ1-2; D is possibly TRBD1 (5 bases). The V gene lost 4 bases and the J gene lost 2 bases, with 12 bases spanning the gap. The CDR3 covers 14 residues. Germline V gene lookup returns CDR1 SGHRS and CDR2 YFSETQ. This CDR3 reads CASSLDSLNYGYTF. CDR3 in DNA: TGCGCCAGCAGCCTTGACAGCCTCAACTATGGCTACACCTTC.

The rearrangement joins TRBV19 to TRBJ2-3; D is perhaps TRBD2 (6 bases). This CDR3 has 15 residues. CDR1 LNHDA and CDR2 SQIVND come from the germline V gene (reference sequence). V lost 3 bases and J lost 1, with 11 bases in between. The CDR3 DNA sequence: TGTGCCAGTAGTATTAATAGCGGACGCACAGATACGCAGTATTTT. Translated, it gives CASSINSGRTDTQYF.

This chain links TRBV3-1 (or the pseudogene TRBV3-2) with TRBJ2-1; 10 bases are a match to TRBD2. Germline trimming cut 8 bases from V and 7 bases from J; bases unmatched to any gene: 14. Germline V CDR1 and CDR2: LGHDT, YNNKEL (reference sequence). CDR3 size: 16 residues. The CDR3 coding sequence is TGTGCCAGCTCCCGAACAGCGGGAGGGCCTGGAAATGAGCAGTTCTTC. Its translation is CASSRTAGGPGNEQFF.

The chain has TRBV21-1 and TRBJ1-2; the D call TRBD1 from the table was never checked on the DNA. TRBV21-1 is marked as a pseudogene. The CDR3 spans 17 residues. In nucleotides, the CDR3 is TGTGCCAGCAGCCCCCGACCGGACAGGGGGCTCCAGTGTGGCTACACCTTC. This translates into CASSPRPDRGLQCGYTF.

This chain connects TRBV5-4 to TRBJ2-7; 13 bases match TRBD2. Per the germline V gene, CDR1 is SGHNT and CDR2 is YYREEE (reference sequence). CDR3 length: 16 amino acids. After removal of 4 bases from V and 7 bases from J, the junction contained 11 bases not matched to a gene. The CDR3 region is CASSRDPLAGGSEQYF. The CDR3 region has the DNA TGTGCCAGCAGCCGGGACCCACTAGCGGGGGGGTCAGAGCAGTACTTC.

This clone has just one count. This chain uses TRBV6-5 with TRBJ1-2; D may be TRBD1 (5 bases). This CDR3 region has 13 residues. Trimming shortened V by 6 bases and J by 4 bases, and 12 bases separated the two germline ends. CDR1 MNHEY and CDR2 SVGAGI come from the germline V gene. CDR3: CASRDTLAYGYTF. CDR3 bases: TGTGCCAGCAGGGACACCCTGGCCTATGGCTACACCTTC.

The chain carries TRBV27 and TRBJ1-5, with D perhaps matching TRBD1 (6 bases). The germline V gene encodes CDR1 MNHEY and CDR2 SMNVEV (reference sequence). Trimming removed 6 bases from V and 1 base from J, with 19 bases in between. The CDR3 totals 17 residues. CDR3 coding DNA: TGTGCCAGCAGCCCTCGTTGGGGGCTTATAAGCAATCAGCCCCAGCATTTT. It translates to CASSPRWGLISNQPQHF.

The chain carries TRBV29-1 and TRBJ2-5; D is uncertain. Germline V CDR1 and CDR2: SQVTM, ANQGSEA. The CDR3 sequence is 12 residues long. With 4 bases removed from V and 2 bases from J, the gap between germline ends came to 8 bases. The CDR3 region is CSVGQLQETQYF. CDR3 nucleotide sequence: TGCAGCGTTGGTCAACTACAAGAGACCCAGTACTTC.

The gene calls are TRBV19 and TRBJ1-5; the match to TRBD1 covers 7 bases. The germline gives CDR1 LNHDA, CDR2 SQIVND (reference sequence). The CDR3 extends over 13 amino acids. The J segment lost 7 bases and the V segment lost 4 bases, leaving 4 bases of the junction unmatched. The CDR3 protein is CASSRTGVQPQHF. DNA for the CDR3: TGTGCCAGTAGTAGAACAGGGGTCCAGCCCCAGCATTTT.

The chain recombines TRBV27 with TRBJ2-7, with D possibly matching TRBD1 (5 bases). This CDR3 has 13 residues. V gave up 6 bases and J gave up 4 bases, with 13 bases separating them. Germline V gives CDR1 MNHEY, CDR2 SMNVEV (reference sequence). CDR3 nucleotides: TGTGCCAGCAGAACTTCCCAGGGATACGAGCAGTACGTC. Translated: CASRTSQGYEQYV.

The rearrangement uses TRBV11-3 and TRBJ2-2; the D gene is possibly TRBD1 (6 bases). V was clipped by 1 base and J by 6 bases, with 12 bases between them. The CDR3 runs 15 residues. Germline values: CDR1 SGHNT, CDR2 YENEEA. In nucleotides, the CDR3 is TGTGCCAGCAGCTTAGTGGACAGCAGCGCCGGGGAGCTGTTTTTT. Protein product: CASSLVDSSAGELFF.

The gene calls are TRBV11-3 and TRBJ2-3, with TRBD2 matching over 9 bases. CDR1 and CDR2 (germline): SGHNT, YENEEA. The length of the CDR3 is 14 residues. Here the CDR3 DNA reads TGTTCCACGCAGCGGGGGGCTAGCACAGATACGCAGTATTTT. Its protein is CSTQRGASTDTQYF. Complete variable domain (other parts from reference TRBV11-3 and TRBJ2-3): EAGVVQSPRYKIIEKKQPVAFWCNPISGHNTLYWYLQNLGQGPELLIRYENEEAVDDSQLPKDRFSAERLKGVDSTLKIQPAELGDSAVYLCSTQRGASTDTQYFGPGTRLTVL.

The chain combines TRBV15 with TRBJ2-3; 13 bases are a match to TRBD2. The CDR3 sequence is 17 residues long. With V trimmed by 0 bases and J by 6 bases, 6 bases remained unmatched. Germline loops: CDR1 LNHNV, CDR2 YYDKDF (reference sequence). The CDR3 here is CATSRELLAGGLDTQYF. The DNA of the CDR3 is TGTGCCACCAGCAGAGAACTACTAGCGGGAGGGTTGGATACGCAGTATTTT. The whole variable domain, filled in from reference TRBV15 and TRBJ2-3, reads DAMVIQNPRYQVTQFGKPVTLSCSQTLNHNVMYWYQQKSSQAPKLLFHYYDKDFNNEADTPDNFQSRRPNTSFCFLDIRSPGLGDTAMYLCATSRELLAGGLDTQYFGPGTRLTVL.

The rearrangement uses TRBV7-2 and TRBJ1-6; D is undetermined. V lost 3 bases, J lost 9 bases, and 15 bases lay in between. The CDR3 sequence is 15 residues long. The germline V gene has CDR1 SGHTA and CDR2 FQGNSA. The CDR3 DNA follows: TGTGCCAGCAGCTTTGGCCCTAGCCTAGGTTCACCCCTCCACTTT. Translation gives CASSFGPSLGSPLHF.

This clone has more than one count but fewer than ten. The gene calls are TRBV5-6 and TRBJ1-1, with D maybe TRBD1 (6 bases). This CDR3 has 14 amino acids. Trimming pared 9 bases from V and 1 base from J, leaving 16 bases between. The germline gives CDR1 SGHDT, CDR2 YYEEEE. CDR3 sequence: CANLQGRGNTEAFF. The DNA of the CDR3 is TGTGCCAACCTACAGGGCCGGGGGAACACTGAAGCTTTCTTT.

The V call is TRBV6-5, the J call TRBJ1-6; no clear D gene. V lost 1 base to trimming and J lost 7 bases, with 11 bases between them. The CDR3 contains 15 residues. The V gene's germline CDR1 is MNHEY and CDR2 SVGAGI. The CDR3 DNA reads as TGTGCCAGCAGTTACTTCTCCTCGAGGAATTCACCCCTCCACTTT. Translation: CASSYFSSRNSPLHF.

The CDR3 region has the DNA TGTGCCAGCAGCCTCGGACAGGGTACCCATCAGCCCCAGCATTTT. Encoded protein: CASSLGQGTHQPQHF. The chain carries TRBV9 and TRBJ1-5; 8 bases agree with TRBD1. Germline-derived CDR1 and CDR2 are SGDLS and YYNGEE. Trimming took 4 bases from V and 5 from J; bases not matched to a gene: 8. CDR3 size: 15 residues.

This clone was counted a single time. V and J are TRBV6-6 and TRBJ2-1, with 8 bases matching TRBD1. Per the germline V gene, CDR1 is MNHNY and CDR2 is SVGAGI (reference sequence). J lost 5 bases, V lost 5 bases, and 5 bases had no gene match. This CDR3 comprises 14 residues. CDR3 loop: CASSRQGFNNEQFF. The DNA of the CDR3 is TGTGCCAGCAGTCGACAGGGGTTCAACAATGAGCAGTTCTTC.

The chain is built from TRBV9 and TRBJ2-2; possible D gene TRBD1, 6 bases. The length of the CDR3 is 15 residues. Trimming cost V 4 bases and J 0 bases, with 10 bases left between them. Germline values: CDR1 SGDLS, CDR2 YYNGEE. The CDR3 reads CASSQGTTNTGELFF. CDR3 bases: TGTGCCAGCAGCCAGGGGACAACGAACACCGGGGAGCTGTTTTTT.

The J gene is TRBJ2-3, the V gene TRBV3-1 (or the pseudogene TRBV3-2); no clear D gene. This CDR3 has 15 residues. Germline CDR1 LGHDT, CDR2 YNNKEL (reference sequence). V was trimmed by 2 bases and J by 0 bases, leaving 9 bases between them. CDR3 region: CASSQNAESTDTQYF. CDR3 coding DNA: TGTGCCAGCAGCCAAAACGCGGAGAGCACAGATACGCAGTATTTT.

The V call is TRBV19, the J call TRBJ2-2; 8 positions agree with TRBD2. Trimming at V came to 4 bases and at J to 1 base, leaving 2 bases not matched to a gene. Per germline, CDR1 LNHDA and CDR2 SQIVND (reference sequence). This CDR3 spans 15 amino acids. In nucleotides, the CDR3 is TGTGCCAGTAGTAGGCGGGGGGTGAACACCGGGGAGCTGTTTTTT. Residues: CASSRRGVNTGELFF.

The count of this clone is one. The V gene is TRBV19, the J gene TRBJ2-5, with D possibly matching TRBD1 (5 bases). CDR3 size: 14 residues. CDR1 is LNHDA and CDR2 is SQIVND in the germline V gene (reference sequence). Trimming removed 4 bases at V and 2 bases at J, with 11 bases between. CDR3 protein: CASSTHRTQETQYF. The CDR3 nucleotides read TGTGCCAGTAGTACGCACCGGACACAAGAGACCCAGTACTTC.

This sequence joins TRBV4-3 and TRBJ1-1; tentatively, D is TRBD1 (5 bases). V lost 4 bases to trimming and J lost 6 bases, with 12 bases between them. The CDR3 sequence is 13 residues long. Germline V gene lookup returns CDR1 LGHNA and CDR2 YSLEER. CDR3 residues: CASSRIQGSEAFF. The CDR3 DNA reads TGCGCCAGCAGCCGGATCCAGGGATCTGAAGCTTTCTTT.

The chain joins TRBV10-3 to TRBJ2-1; D possibly corresponds to TRBD1 (6 bases). V shed 4 bases and J shed 4 bases, with 8 bases lying between them. Germline V gives CDR1 ENHRY, CDR2 SYGVKD. The CDR3 has 13 residues. In nucleotides, the CDR3 is TGTGCCATCAGTGTGGACAGATACAATGAGCAGTTCTTC. Protein product: CAISVDRYNEQFF.

The chain employs TRBV7-9 and TRBJ1-2; possibly TRBD1 for D (5 bases). V was cut by 3 bases and J by 5 bases, with 10 bases left in between. The CDR3 covers 13 residues. Germline lookup yields CDR1 SEHNR and CDR2 FQNEAQ (reference sequence). The CDR3 loop is CASSFSRDYGYTF. The CDR3 DNA is TGTGCCAGCAGCTTCAGCAGGGATTATGGCTACACCTTC.

This clone was detected only once. This chain connects TRBV11-2 to TRBJ2-6; 7 nucleotides agree with TRBD1. Germline assignment: CDR1 SGHAT and CDR2 FQNNGV. CDR3 length equals 16 residues. V lost 5 bases and J lost 4; bases outside the gene matches: 8. Written as DNA, the CDR3 is TGTGCCAGCAGCACGGGACAGATTCTGGGGGCCAACGTCCTGACTTTC. Its protein is CASSTGQILGANVLTF.

The chain couples TRBV11-2 to TRBJ2-7; maybe TRBD2 (6 bases). V lost 7 bases to trimming and J lost 4 bases, with 20 bases between them. Looked up from germline, CDR1 is SGHAT and CDR2 is FQNNGV. The CDR3 is 15 residues long. The CDR3 here is CASTSGPGGSYEQYF. In nucleotides, the CDR3 is TGTGCCAGCACCTCCGGACCCGGAGGGTCTTACGAGCAGTACTTC.